The 9 T cell receptor beta chains listed next were all sequenced from one sample in a study of T cells in localized non-small cell lung cancer. Using immunoSEQ multiplex PCR, the repertoire was profiled, and TCRdb retains in-frame clones only, with some absent. The sample records roughly 16,000 clones, roughly four fifths being singletons. The sequencing here drew on peripheral blood, taken before any cancer treatment. The receptors derive from a male donor aged 60 or older with stage I lung adenocarcinoma.

The chain combines TRBV2 with TRBJ2-7, with 10 bases matching TRBD1. The CDR3 sequence is 15 residues long. Germline V gene data show CDR1 as SNHLY and CDR2 as FYNNEI. The ends lost 6 bases at V and 3 bases at J; junction bases unmatched: 8. Here the CDR3 reads CASSADRGLDYEQYF. The CDR3, as DNA: TGTGCCAGCAGCGCGGACAGGGGGTTGGACTACGAGCAGTACTTC.

The chain combines TRBV28 with TRBJ2-4, with TRBD1 identical over 7 bases. The CDR3 is 19 residues long. CDR1 and CDR2 (germline): MDHEN, SYDVKM. The trim removed 2 bases at V and 7 bases at J, leaving 20 bases unmatched. The CDR3 region is CASSLTYRDSGLTRNIQYF. Here the CDR3 DNA reads TGTGCCAGCAGTTTAACTTACCGGGACAGCGGCTTAACGAGGAACATTCAGTACTTC.

This chain uses TRBV28 with TRBJ2-7; 7 bases match TRBD1. The CDR3 contains 12 residues. After removal of 5 bases from V and 4 bases from J, the junction contained 2 bases not matched to a gene. In germline, CDR1 is MDHEN, CDR2 SYDVKM. CDR3 in amino acids: CASSMTGYEQYF. The CDR3 DNA is TGTGCCAGCAGTATGACAGGGTACGAGCAGTACTTC.

The chain combines TRBV5-4 with TRBJ2-1; the D gene is possibly TRBD2 (5 bases). CDR1 and CDR2 from the germline V gene are SGHNT and YYREEE (reference sequence). The CDR3 extends over 15 amino acids. V was shortened by 3 bases and J by 6 bases, with 16 bases between the two germline ends. The CDR3 here is CASSSGSGMGNEQFF. CDR3 nucleotide sequence: TGTGCCAGCAGCTCAGGATCGGGGATGGGCAATGAGCAGTTCTTC.

The chain employs TRBV18 and TRBJ2-1; 13 bases line up with TRBD2. V trimming: 8 bases; J trimming: 5 bases; junction bases outside the gene matches: 6. The CDR3 sequence is 15 residues long. Germline CDR1 KGHSH, CDR2 LQKENI. The CDR3: CASATGTSGDNEQFF. The CDR3 nucleotides are TGTGCCAGCGCAACCGGGACTAGCGGGGACAATGAGCAGTTCTTC.

J is TRBJ1-4 and V is TRBV18, with 8 positions matching TRBD1. With V trimmed by 3 bases and J by 6 bases, 3 bases remained unmatched. Germline V gene lookup returns CDR1 KGHSH and CDR2 LQKENI. The CDR3 has 14 amino acids. The CDR3 nucleotides read TGTGCCAGCTCACCGTCGGGACAGGATGAAAAACTGTTTTTT. Translating gives CASSPSGQDEKLFF.

The V and J genes are TRBV18 and TRBJ2-7; 7 bases are a match to TRBD2. Germline V gene lookup returns CDR1 KGHSH and CDR2 LQKENI. The CDR3 spans 16 residues. The J segment lost 4 bases and the V segment lost 3 bases, leaving 12 bases of the junction unmatched. The CDR3, as DNA: TGTGCCAGCTCACCTGCCTCGACTAGCAACGGTTACGAGCAGTACTTC. Translating gives CASSPASTSNGYEQYF.

This chain links TRBV6-5 with TRBJ2-5; 9 bases are shared with TRBD2. The junction had 6 bases not matched to a gene; V was cut back by 6 bases and J by 4 bases. This CDR3 spans 14 amino acids. From germline, CDR1 is MNHEY and CDR2 SVGAGI. The CDR3 spells CASSQRGVAETQYF. The DNA of the CDR3 is TGTGCCAGCAGCCAGCGGGGGGTGGCAGAGACCCAGTACTTC.

The rearrangement links TRBV4-3 to TRBJ2-1; 10 bases map to TRBD2. This CDR3 has 16 residues. The J segment lost 6 bases and the V segment lost 1 base, leaving 6 bases of the junction unmatched. Germline V lookup: CDR1 LGHNA, CDR2 YSLEER. For the CDR3, the DNA is TGCGCCAGCAGCCAAGCCCTAGCGGGAGCTGGCAATGAGCAGTTCTTC. It codes for CASSQALAGAGNEQFF.